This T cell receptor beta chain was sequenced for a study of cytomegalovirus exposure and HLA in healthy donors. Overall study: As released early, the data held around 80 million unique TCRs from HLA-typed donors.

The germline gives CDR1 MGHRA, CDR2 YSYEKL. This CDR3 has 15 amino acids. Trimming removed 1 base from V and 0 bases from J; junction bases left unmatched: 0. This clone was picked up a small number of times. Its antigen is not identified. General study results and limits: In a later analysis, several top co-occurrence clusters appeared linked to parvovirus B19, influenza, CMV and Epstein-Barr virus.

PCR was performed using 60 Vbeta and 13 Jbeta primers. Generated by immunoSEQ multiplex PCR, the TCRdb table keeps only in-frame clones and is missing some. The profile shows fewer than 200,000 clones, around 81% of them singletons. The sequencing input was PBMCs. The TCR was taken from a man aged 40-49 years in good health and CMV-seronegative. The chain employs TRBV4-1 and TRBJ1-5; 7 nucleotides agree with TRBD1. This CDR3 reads CASSQGDSSNQPQHF. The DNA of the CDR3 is TGCGCCAGCAGCCAAGGGGACAGTAGCAATCAGCCCCAGCATTTT.